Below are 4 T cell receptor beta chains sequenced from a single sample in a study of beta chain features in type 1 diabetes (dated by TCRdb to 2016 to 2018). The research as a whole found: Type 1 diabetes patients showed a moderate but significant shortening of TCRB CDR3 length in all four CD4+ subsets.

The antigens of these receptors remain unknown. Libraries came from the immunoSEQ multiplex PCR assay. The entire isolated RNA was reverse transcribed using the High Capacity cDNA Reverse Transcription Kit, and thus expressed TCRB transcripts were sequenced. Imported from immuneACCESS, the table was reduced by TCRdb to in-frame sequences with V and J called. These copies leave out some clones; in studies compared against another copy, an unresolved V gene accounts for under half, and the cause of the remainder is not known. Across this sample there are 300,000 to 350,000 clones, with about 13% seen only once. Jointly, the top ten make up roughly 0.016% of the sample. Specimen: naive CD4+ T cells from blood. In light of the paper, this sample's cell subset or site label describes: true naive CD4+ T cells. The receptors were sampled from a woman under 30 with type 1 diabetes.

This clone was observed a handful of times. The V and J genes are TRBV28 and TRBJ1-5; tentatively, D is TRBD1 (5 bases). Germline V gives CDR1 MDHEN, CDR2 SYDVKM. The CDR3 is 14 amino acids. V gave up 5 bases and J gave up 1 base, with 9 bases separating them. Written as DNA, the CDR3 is TGTGCCAGCAGTATCCCAGGGAGCAATCAGCCCCAGCATTTT. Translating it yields CASSIPGSNQPQHF.

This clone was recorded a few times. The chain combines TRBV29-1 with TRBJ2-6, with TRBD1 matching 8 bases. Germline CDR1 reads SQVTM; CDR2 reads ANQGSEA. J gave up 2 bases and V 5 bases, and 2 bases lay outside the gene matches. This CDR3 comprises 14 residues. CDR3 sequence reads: CSVRQGTGANVLTF. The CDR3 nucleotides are TGCAGCGTTAGACAGGGGACTGGGGCCAACGTCCTGACTTTC.

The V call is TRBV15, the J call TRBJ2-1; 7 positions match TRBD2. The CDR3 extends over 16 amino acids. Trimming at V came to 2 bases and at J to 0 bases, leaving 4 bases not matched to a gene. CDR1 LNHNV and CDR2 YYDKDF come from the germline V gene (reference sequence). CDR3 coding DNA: TGTGCCACCAGCAGACGACTAGCCTTCTCCTACAATGAGCAGTTCTTC. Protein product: CATSRRLAFSYNEQFF.

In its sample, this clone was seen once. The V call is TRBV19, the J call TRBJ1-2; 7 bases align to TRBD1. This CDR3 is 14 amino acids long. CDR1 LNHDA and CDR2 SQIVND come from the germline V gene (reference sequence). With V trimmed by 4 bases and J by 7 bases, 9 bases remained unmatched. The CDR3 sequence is CASSKQGFTGGYTF. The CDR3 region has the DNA TGTGCCAGTAGTAAACAGGGGTTCACTGGTGGCTACACCTTC.